A selection of T cell receptor beta chains follows, all from one sample in a study of early T cells in non-severe SARS-CoV-2 infection. TCRdb itself ran the 5' RACE reads through MiXCR, one entry per CDR3 protein. The sample records some 30,000 distinct CDR3 sequences, more than 3.5% being singletons. Sequencing was done on a sample of whole blood. These receptor sequences come from an adult who was a healthcare worker with PCR-confirmed SARS-CoV-2 infection or an uninfected control (not recorded which). CDR3s include the opening cysteine and the closing phenylalanine or tryptophan. The order of the fields is CDR3 length, J gene, V gene, D gene, clone size, CDR3 DNA, CDR3 protein. D genes are given only for firm matches. Not every row has a clone size; where given, it reads once, few, many or a size class.

16 | TRBJ2-5 | TRBV7-3 | TRBD2 | many | TGTGCCAGCAGCTGGGGACTAGCGGGGAGACAAGAGACCCAGTACTTC | CASSWGLAGRQETQYF
12 | TRBJ1-5 | TRBV7-2 | - | - | TGTGCCAGCAGCCTGGGACACCAGCCCCAGCATTTT | CASSLGHQPQHF
14 | TRBJ2-7 | TRBV20-1 | TRBD2 | many | TGCAGTGCCCATACTAGCGGGAGGGTGAACGAGCAGTACTTC | CSAHTSGRVNEQYF
15 | TRBJ1-2 | TRBV7-6 | - | many | TGTGCCAGCAGCCCACTGGGGCAGATTAACTATGGCTACACCTTC | CASSPLGQINYGYTF
14 | TRBJ1-1 | TRBV19 | - | many | TGTGCCAGTAGTATGTGGCAGGGAATCACTGAAGCTTTCTTT | CASSMWQGITEAFF
14 | TRBJ2-5 | TRBV2 | - | - | TGTGCCAGCAGTGAAGAGTCGGGGGGCGAGACCCAGTACTTC | CASSEESGGETQYF
15 | TRBJ1-4 | TRBV5-6 | - | - | TGTGCCAGCAGCTCAGACCCACCGGGCAGTGAAAAACTGTTTTTT | CASSSDPPGSEKLFF
15 | TRBJ2-3 | TRBV4-3 | TRBD1 | few | TGCGCCAGCAGCGCGGGACAGGGGAACACAGATACGCAGTATTTT | CASSAGQGNTDTQYF
14 | TRBJ2-7 | TRBV6-6 | - | medium-sized | TGTGCCAGCAGTTACAGTGAGTTCTCCTACGAGCAGTACTTC | CASSYSEFSYEQYF
15 | TRBJ1-1 | TRBV12-3/TRBV12-4 | - | many | TGTGCCAGCAGTTTAGCCGGGGGCCTTTTCACTGAAGCTTTCTTT | CASSLAGGLFTEAFF
15 | TRBJ1-2 | TRBV25-1 | TRBD1 | many | TGTGCCAGCCCCAACAACAGACAGGGGGCACGTGGCTACACCTTC | CASPNNRQGARGYTF
18 | TRBJ2-7 | TRBV5-1 | TRBD2 | many | TGCGCCAGCAGCTGGGACCTTCTAGCGGGTCAAGACCGGTACGAGCAGTACTTC | CASSWDLLAGQDRYEQYF
12 | TRBJ1-1 | TRBV7-2 | - | medium-sized | TGTGCCACCCGTTTAAGGGGCACTGAAGCTTTCTTT | CATRLRGTEAFF
18 | TRBJ1-6 | TRBV20-1 | TRBD1 | many | TGCAGTGCTAGAGCCCCCCCCGGGCAGGGGGATATTAATTCACCCCTCCACTTT | CSARAPPGQGDINSPLHF
14 | TRBJ2-7 | TRBV18 | TRBD1 | many | TGTGCCAGCTCAACGGCAGGGGGCAACTACGAGCAGTACTTC | CASSTAGGNYEQYF
13 | TRBJ1-5 | TRBV3-1 | - | many | TGTGCCAGCAGCCAAGGGGTAGGGCAGCCCCAGCATTTT | CASSQGVGQPQHF
11 | TRBJ2-7 | TRBV20-1 | - | - | TGCAGTGCCAGCACGGGTTACGAGCAGTACTTC | CSASTGYEQYF
14 | TRBJ2-1 | TRBV12-3/TRBV12-4 | - | - | TGTGCCAGCGTTCGGACTACCGTACAGCATGAGCAGTTCTTC | CASVRTTVQHEQFF
15 | TRBJ2-5 | TRBV25-1 | - | many | TGTGCCAGCAGTGAATCCGGGGGGCGCGAGGAGACCCAGTACTTC | CASSESGGREETQYF
12 | TRBJ1-2 | TRBV19 | - | - | TGTGCCAGTCGGCCCGACAGGTATGGCTACACCTTC | CASRPDRYGYTF
17 | TRBJ2-3 | TRBV20-1 | - | many | TGCAGTGCTAGTGCACACACGGACCCGTCTAGCACAGATACGCAGTATTTT | CSASAHTDPSSTDTQYF
15 | TRBJ2-5 | TRBV11-2 | - | many | TGTGCCAGCAGCGTCGGGGATCTTTCTCAAGAGACCCAGTACTTC | CASSVGDLSQETQYF
14 | TRBJ2-2 | TRBV7-8 | - | many | TGTGCCAGCAGCCCCCAGGGAACCACCGGGGAGCTGTTTTTT | CASSPQGTTGELFF
16 | TRBJ2-2 | TRBV11-2 | - | many | TGTGCCAGCAGCCCCGGGGGGCACCGAAACACCGGGGAGCTGTTTTTT | CASSPGGHRNTGELFF
14 | TRBJ2-1 | TRBV27 | - | many | TGTGCCATTCGCAAGGGAGGAGTGAACAATGAGCAGTTCTTC | CAIRKGGVNNEQFF
13 | TRBJ2-7 | TRBV20-1 | - | many | TGCAGTGCCGGGGCTAGCGTCTCCTACGAGCAGTACTTC | CSAGASVSYEQYF
14 | TRBJ2-5 | TRBV7-9 | - | few | TGTGCCAGCAGTCCAAGCTGGGGCCAAGAGACCCAGTACTTC | CASSPSWGQETQYF
16 | TRBJ1-2 | TRBV15 | TRBD1 | many | TGTGCCACCAGCAGCTTCGGACAGGGTGCTAACTATGGCTACACCTTC | CATSSFGQGANYGYTF
15 | TRBJ2-4 | TRBV6-2/TRBV6-3 | - | many | TGTGCCAGCAGTTACTCGAGTGAGGCCAAAAACATTCAGTACTTC | CASSYSSEAKNIQYF
12 | TRBJ2-1 | TRBV18 | TRBD2 | many | TGTGCCAGCTCACTGCGGGAGGGAGAGCAGTTCTTC | CASSLREGEQFF
18 | TRBJ2-3 | TRBV12-3/TRBV12-4 | TRBD2 | few | TGTGCCAGCCGGGGGGTCCTCAGGGCGTGGTCCCGCACAGATACGCAGTATTTT | CASRGVLRAWSRTDTQYF
13 | TRBJ2-5 | TRBV6-5 | - | - | TGTGCCAGCCGGAGGGTTTACCAAGAGACCCAGTACTTC | CASRRVYQETQYF
15 | TRBJ2-1 | TRBV7-9 | TRBD2 | many | TGTGCCAGCAGCTTAGCTAGCGGGATATACAATGAGCAGTTCTTC | CASSLASGIYNEQFF
17 | TRBJ1-3 | TRBV4-2 | - | - | TGTGCCAGCAGCCAAGACTCGGACCCATACTCTGGAAACACCATATATTTT | CASSQDSDPYSGNTIYF
15 | TRBJ2-7 | TRBV6-1 | - | many | TGTGCCAGCAGTGACAATTTCGGTGGAAACTCCGAGCAGTACTTC | CASSDNFGGNSEQYF
14 | TRBJ2-1 | TRBV7-3 | - | many | TGTGCCAGCAGCCTTAACAGGGATAACAATGAGCAGTTCTTC | CASSLNRDNNEQFF
12 | TRBJ1-2 | TRBV29-1 | - | many | TGCAGCGTTGATTCAGGGGCTGATGGCTACACCTTC | CSVDSGADGYTF
16 | TRBJ2-7 | TRBV5-1 | TRBD2 | many | TGCGCCAGCAGCTTGGATTGGAGTAGCGGGTCCTACGAGCAGTACTTC | CASSLDWSSGSYEQYF
12 | TRBJ2-1 | TRBV29-1 | - | many | TGCAGCGTTGCCCAGGGGCCCAATGAGCAGTTCTTC | CSVAQGPNEQFF
16 | TRBJ2-1 | TRBV24-1 | TRBD2 | few | TGTGCCACCAGTCCTGGGACTAGCGGACTTTACAATGAGCAGTTCTTC | CATSPGTSGLYNEQFF
14 | TRBJ2-3 | TRBV19 | - | - | TGTGCCAGTAGTATTCGGACACACACAGATACGCAGTATTTT | CASSIRTHTDTQYF
14 | TRBJ2-1 | TRBV29-1 | TRBD2 | many | TGCAGCGTTGACTGGCTAGCGGGATACAATGAGCAGTTCTTC | CSVDWLAGYNEQFF
17 | TRBJ2-2 | TRBV6-2/TRBV6-3 | - | few | TGTGCCAGCAGTTACTTTCCAAAGCGAGTTAACACCGGGGAGCTGTTTTTT | CASSYFPKRVNTGELFF
17 | TRBJ2-1 | TRBV7-6 | TRBD1 | few | TGTGCCAGCAGTCCCCAAGCAGGGGGCTCCCCAGGGGATGAGCAGTTCTTC | CASSPQAGGSPGDEQFF
15 | TRBJ2-6 | TRBV19 | - | - | TGTGCCAGTAGTATTCGGGGGTCTGGGGCCAACGTCCTGACTTTC | CASSIRGSGANVLTF
17 | TRBJ2-2 | TRBV6-5 | - | many | TGTGCCAGCAGTAAAGCCAGAGGGGGGGTGAACACCGGGGAGCTGTTTTTT | CASSKARGGVNTGELFF
16 | TRBJ2-5 | TRBV11-2 | - | - | TGTGCCAGCAGCTTAGGCGGGACACTAAGTCAAGAGACCCAGTACTTC | CASSLGGTLSQETQYF
15 | TRBJ2-5 | TRBV18 | - | many | TGTGCCAGCTCACCGCAGGCTAGGTACCAAGAGACCCAGTACTTC | CASSPQARYQETQYF
12 | TRBJ1-4 | TRBV6-1 | - | many | TGTGCCAGCAGTGACGCGGGCAGTTGGCTGTTTTTT | CASSDAGSWLFF
15 | TRBJ2-7 | TRBV18 | TRBD1 | many | TGTGCCAGCTCCCGTTGGGACAGGGGGCGCGACGAGCAGTACTTC | CASSRWDRGRDEQYF
16 | TRBJ2-1 | TRBV7-6 | TRBD2 | - | TGTGCCAGCAGCTTAGCGGGACTAGCGGGAGTTGGAGAGCAGTTCTTC | CASSLAGLAGVGEQFF
14 | TRBJ2-7 | TRBV5-1 | - | many | TGCGCCAGCAGCTTCGATTCGGGGGCCTACGAGCAGTACTTC | CASSFDSGAYEQYF
13 | TRBJ1-3 | TRBV29-1 | - | medium-sized | TGCAGCACCCTCGGAGTTTCTGGAAACACCATATATTTT | CSTLGVSGNTIYF
14 | TRBJ2-4 | TRBV6-2/TRBV6-3 | - | many | TGTGCCAGCAGTTCTTGGGGCCCGGGCAACATTCAGTACTTC | CASSSWGPGNIQYF
11 | TRBJ1-5 | TRBV5-1 | - | - | TGCGCCAGCAGCTTGGACCGGCCCCAGCATTTT | CASSLDRPQHF
14 | TRBJ2-7 | TRBV19 | TRBD1 | few | TGTGCCACCCCAGGGGGTCTCAGCCACAACGAGCAGTACTTC | CATPGGLSHNEQYF